The rows below give T cell receptor beta chains drawn from one sample of a study of blood T cell repertoires in COVID-19. The protocol was immunoSEQ multiplex PCR, while the TCRdb copy is restricted to in-frame clones and leaves out a portion. The repertoire includes 300,000 to 350,000 clones, over 70% of them detected once, and about 6.9% sits in the top ten. What was sequenced was peripheral blood. These TCRs come from a woman between 45 and 60 years old with COVID-19, enrolled during active disease. Each CDR3 is given with its conserved first and last residue. D genes are given only for firm matches. Not every row has a clone size; where given, it reads once, few, many or a size class.

J gene: TRBJ2-7; clone size: -; V gene: TRBV9; D gene: -; CDR3 DNA: TGTGCCAGCAGCGTAGACGGGAAAACCTACGAGCAGTACTTC; CDR3 protein: CASSVDGKTYEQYF
J gene: TRBJ2-7; clone size: -; V gene: TRBV5-4; D gene: -; CDR3 DNA: TGTGCCAGCAGCCTAGGGGGGGGGCATCTCCCCTACGAGCAGTACTTC; CDR3 protein: CASSLGGGHLPYEQYF
J gene: TRBJ2-7; clone size: -; V gene: TRBV7-2; D gene: TRBD2; CDR3 DNA: TGTGCCAGCAGCTCCGAGCGGGGGAGCTCCTACGAGCAGTACTTC; CDR3 protein: CASSSERGSSYEQYF
J gene: TRBJ1-1; clone size: -; V gene: TRBV29-1; D gene: -; CDR3 DNA: TGCAGCGTTTATGACAGGAGCACTGAAGCTTTCTTT; CDR3 protein: CSVYDRSTEAFF
J gene: TRBJ1-3; clone size: -; V gene: TRBV9; D gene: TRBD1; CDR3 DNA: TGTGCCAGCAGCGTAGGAACCCGACAGGGGCCAAGCTCTGGAAACACCATATATTTT; CDR3 protein: CASSVGTRQGPSSGNTIYF
J gene: TRBJ2-3; clone size: -; V gene: TRBV7-2; D gene: TRBD2; CDR3 DNA: TGTGCCAGCAGCTTAGTAGCCGGACTAGCGGGGCTCACAGATACGCAGTATTTT; CDR3 protein: CASSLVAGLAGLTDTQYF
J gene: TRBJ2-3; clone size: once; V gene: TRBV5-1; D gene: TRBD2; CDR3 DNA: TGCGCCAGCAGCTTGGAACTAGCGCGCACAGATACGCAGTATTTT; CDR3 protein: CASSLELARTDTQYF
J gene: TRBJ2-5; clone size: -; V gene: TRBV30; D gene: -; CDR3 DNA: TGTGCCTGGAGTGTACGGCGACAGATCCAAGAGACCCAGTACTTC; CDR3 protein: CAWSVRRQIQETQYF
J gene: TRBJ1-3; clone size: -; V gene: TRBV7-6; D gene: TRBD1; CDR3 DNA: TGTGCCAGCAGCTTAGCCCGGACAGGGGCTGGAAACACCATATATTTT; CDR3 protein: CASSLARTGAGNTIYF
J gene: TRBJ1-1; clone size: -; V gene: TRBV4-1; D gene: -; CDR3 DNA: TGCGCCAGCAGCGCCAGGGGACAGAACACTGAAGCTTTCTTT; CDR3 protein: CASSARGQNTEAFF
J gene: TRBJ2-7; clone size: -; V gene: TRBV6-2/TRBV6-3; D gene: TRBD2; CDR3 DNA: TGTGCCAGCAGTTCTTCTAGCGGGAGACGGGAGCAGTACTTC; CDR3 protein: CASSSSSGRREQYF
J gene: TRBJ2-3; clone size: -; V gene: TRBV5-4; D gene: TRBD1; CDR3 DNA: TGTGCCAGCAGCTTGACCGGACAGGGTGTCACAGATACGCAGTATTTT; CDR3 protein: CASSLTGQGVTDTQYF
J gene: TRBJ1-1; clone size: once; V gene: TRBV9; D gene: TRBD1; CDR3 DNA: TGTGCCAGCAGCGTATTTTCCCAGGGTGGAGGGGGCAAAGCGGAAACTGAAGCTTTCTTT; CDR3 protein: CASSVFSQGGGGKAETEAFF
J gene: TRBJ2-5; clone size: -; V gene: TRBV7-9; D gene: -; CDR3 DNA: TGTGCCAGCAGCTTTGAGACGGCGGTGACCCAGTACTTC; CDR3 protein: CASSFETAVTQYF
J gene: TRBJ1-1; clone size: once; V gene: TRBV12-3/TRBV12-4; D gene: -; CDR3 DNA: TGTGCCAGCGCCTTAGGGGTTAACACTGAAGCTTTCTTT; CDR3 protein: CASALGVNTEAFF
J gene: TRBJ2-2; clone size: -; V gene: TRBV11-3; D gene: TRBD2; CDR3 DNA: TGTGCCAGCAGCTTAGCGGGAGGGATGGGGAGGCTGTTTTTT; CDR3 protein: CASSLAGGMGRLFF
J gene: TRBJ1-1; clone size: -; V gene: TRBV7-8; D gene: -; CDR3 DNA: TGTGCCAGCAGCTTAGGCCGGGACTTTATCGTGAACACTGAAGCTTTCTTT; CDR3 protein: CASSLGRDFIVNTEAFF
J gene: TRBJ2-7; clone size: -; V gene: TRBV5-5; D gene: TRBD1; CDR3 DNA: TGTGCCAGCAGCTGGGGACAGGTTAGCTCCTACGAGCAGTACTTC; CDR3 protein: CASSWGQVSSYEQYF
J gene: TRBJ2-1; clone size: -; V gene: TRBV18; D gene: TRBD2; CDR3 DNA: TGTGCCAGCTCATCCGACGGGACTAGCGGGAGAGGGGAGCAGTTCTTC; CDR3 protein: CASSSDGTSGRGEQFF
J gene: TRBJ1-2; clone size: -; V gene: TRBV5-4; D gene: TRBD1; CDR3 DNA: TGTGCCAGCAGATACGGGACAGGGGCCTGGGGCTACACCTTC; CDR3 protein: CASRYGTGAWGYTF
J gene: TRBJ2-1; clone size: -; V gene: TRBV5-1; D gene: -; CDR3 DNA: TGCGCCAGCAGCTTGGGAGGCTCCTACAATGAGCAGTTCTTC; CDR3 protein: CASSLGGSYNEQFF
J gene: TRBJ1-1; clone size: -; V gene: TRBV7-9; D gene: TRBD1; CDR3 DNA: TGTGCCAGCAGCCCGGGACAGGGGGGGAACACTGAAGCTTTCTTT; CDR3 protein: CASSPGQGGNTEAFF
J gene: TRBJ1-4; clone size: -; V gene: TRBV3-1/TRBV3-2; D gene: -; CDR3 DNA: TGTGCCAGCAGTCAGGCAACCGGGGGAGTAGGTGAAAAACTGTTTTTT; CDR3 protein: CASSQATGGVGEKLFF
J gene: TRBJ1-2; clone size: -; V gene: TRBV6-6; D gene: TRBD1; CDR3 DNA: TGTGCCAACAGTTCAGACAGGGCCCCGAGTGGCTACACCTTC; CDR3 protein: CANSSDRAPSGYTF
J gene: TRBJ1-1; clone size: -; V gene: TRBV6-5; D gene: TRBD1; CDR3 DNA: TGTGCCAGTATACGGGACAGGGGGATTTTCACTGAAGCTTTCTTT; CDR3 protein: CASIRDRGIFTEAFF
J gene: TRBJ1-1; clone size: -; V gene: TRBV18; D gene: -; CDR3 DNA: TGTGCCAGCTCACCAAACAGGTTGAACACTGAAGCTTTCTTT; CDR3 protein: CASSPNRLNTEAFF
J gene: TRBJ1-4; clone size: -; V gene: TRBV5-4; D gene: -; CDR3 DNA: TGTGCCAGCAGCTCCGGGGGGAGAGCAACTAATGAAAAACTGTTTTTT; CDR3 protein: CASSSGGRATNEKLFF
J gene: TRBJ1-2; clone size: -; V gene: TRBV19; D gene: -; CDR3 DNA: TGTGCCAGTAGTACAGGGGCCAACTATGGCTACACCTTC; CDR3 protein: CASSTGANYGYTF